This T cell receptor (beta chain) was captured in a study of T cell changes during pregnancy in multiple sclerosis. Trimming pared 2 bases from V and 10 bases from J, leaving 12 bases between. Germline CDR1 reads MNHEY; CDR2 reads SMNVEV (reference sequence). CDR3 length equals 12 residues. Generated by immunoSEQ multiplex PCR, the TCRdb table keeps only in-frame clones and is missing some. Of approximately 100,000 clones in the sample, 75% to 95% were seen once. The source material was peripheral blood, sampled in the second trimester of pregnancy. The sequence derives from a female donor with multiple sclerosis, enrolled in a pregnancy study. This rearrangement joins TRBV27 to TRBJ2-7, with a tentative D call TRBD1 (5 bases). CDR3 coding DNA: TGTGCCAGCAGTTTAACAGGCTTCGAACAGTACTTC. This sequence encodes CASSLTGFEQYF.